Below are 30 T cell receptor beta chains sequenced from a single sample in a study of T cell responses to AZD1222 COVID-19 vaccine. TCRdb keeps only in-frame clones here, not all; method: immunoSEQ multiplex PCR. Altogether 120,000 to 150,000 clones are present, about 90% being singletons, with the ten largest covering 4% to 6%. Material: peripheral blood, obtained on day 0 of AZD1222 vaccination. The receptor set was obtained from an adult in good health.

CDR3 region: CASSLTGEGRAFF. CDR3 bases: TGTGCCAGCAGCTTGACTGGGGAGGGCAGAGCTTTCTTT. The chain recombines TRBV5-8 with TRBJ1-1; D not certain. The germline V gene encodes CDR1 SGHTS and CDR2 YDEGEE. V dropped 1 base and J dropped 10 bases, with 14 bases sitting between them. The CDR3 length is 13 residues.

This clone was counted between two and nine times. The V call is TRBV9, the J call TRBJ1-1; unclear D gene. The CDR3 is made up of 15 amino acids. The ends were cut back, 7 bases at V and 0 bases at J, with 16 bases in the middle. CDR1 is SGDLS, CDR2 YYNGEE, per germline. CDR3 region: CASGDSREMNTEAFF. CDR3 sequence (DNA): TGTGCCAGCGGAGATTCTCGGGAGATGAACACTGAAGCTTTCTTT.

This chain links TRBV19 with TRBJ2-1; 11 bases line up with TRBD2. J lost 8 bases, V lost 6 bases, and 3 bases had no gene match. Germline CDR1 LNHDA, CDR2 SQIVND (reference sequence). The CDR3 extends over 13 amino acids. The CDR3 nucleotides are TGTGCCAGTAGGACTAGCGGGGTACATGAGCAGTTCTTC. Its protein product is CASRTSGVHEQFF.

Only one count was recorded for this clone. The chain employs TRBV5-8 and TRBJ2-3; the match to TRBD2 covers 9 bases. The V gene end was trimmed by 0 bases and the J gene end by 3 bases; junction bases not matched to a gene: 8. This CDR3 comprises 17 residues. CDR1 SGHTS and CDR2 YDEGEE come from the germline V gene. CDR3 sequence: CASSLGFPSGETDTQYF. The CDR3 bases are TGTGCCAGCAGCTTGGGATTTCCTAGCGGGGAGACAGATACGCAGTATTTT.

The rearrangement joins TRBV12-3 or TRBV12-4 to TRBJ2-7; unclear D gene. Trimming removed 6 bases from V and 5 bases from J, with 8 bases in between. The CDR3 is made up of 11 amino acids. CDR3 loop: CASSYSHEQYF. The CDR3 region has the DNA TGTGCCAGCAGCTATAGCCACGAGCAGTACTTC.

V and J are TRBV2 and TRBJ1-4; no clear D. CDR1 and CDR2 from the germline V gene are SNHLY and FYNNEI. This CDR3 is built from 17 residues. The V gene lost 1 base and the J gene lost 0 bases, with 12 bases spanning the gap. CDR3: CASSEEPQESTNEKLFF. CDR3 sequence (DNA): TGTGCCAGCAGTGAAGAGCCCCAAGAGTCAACTAATGAAAAACTGTTTTTT.

The chain uses TRBV4-3 and TRBJ2-2; D gene ambiguous. The CDR3 loop spans 15 amino acids. The germline CDR1 and CDR2 sequences are LGHNA and YSLEER. V lost 4 bases and J lost 6, with 15 bases in between. In DNA form, the CDR3 reads TGCGCCAGCAGCCGAACCCCCGAAAGGGCCGGGGAGCTGTTTTTT. Protein: CASSRTPERAGELFF.

The V call is TRBV4-3, the J call TRBJ2-3; D uncertain. Germline CDR1 is LGHNA and CDR2 is YSLEER. V was clipped by 2 bases and J by 2 bases, with 11 bases between them. This CDR3 is 15 amino acids long. The CDR3 spells CASSQSPDVTDTQYF. CDR3 in DNA: TGCGCCAGCAGCCAATCCCCAGACGTCACAGATACGCAGTATTTT.

The genes are TRBV5-1 and TRBJ1-1; D is perhaps TRBD1 (5 bases). Trimming stripped 2 bases from V and 3 bases from J, with 11 bases between. The CDR3 spans 14 residues. Germline CDR1 SGHRS, CDR2 YFSETQ. The CDR3 sequence: CASSLRQGDTEAFF. CDR3 in DNA: TGCGCCAGCAGCTTACGTCAGGGCGACACTGAAGCTTTCTTT.

The chain recombines TRBV5-4 with TRBJ1-1, with TRBD1 identical over 8 bases. Germline CDR1 and CDR2: SGHNT and YYREEE (reference sequence). The CDR3 is 16 residues long. V dropped 3 bases and J dropped 0; count of bases not matched to a gene: 7. The CDR3 region has the DNA TGTGCCAGCAGCTCTCCCACAGGGGGTCTGAACACTGAAGCTTTCTTT. Translated, it gives CASSSPTGGLNTEAFF.

This chain connects TRBV5-1 to TRBJ2-7; 9 positions agree with TRBD1. Germline CDR1 reads SGHRS; CDR2 reads YFSETQ. The CDR3 totals 13 residues. V shed 3 bases and J 6 bases; nucleotides not matched to a gene: 4. The chain's CDR3 is CASSYGTGLEQYF. The CDR3 nucleotides read TGCGCCAGCAGCTACGGGACAGGGCTCGAGCAGTACTTC.

The chain combines TRBV28 with TRBJ1-6, with TRBD1 matching over 9 bases. The germline V gene encodes CDR1 MDHEN and CDR2 SYDVKM. J lost 7 bases, V lost 7 bases, and 5 bases had no gene match. The CDR3 covers 14 residues. The CDR3 coding sequence is TGTGCCAGCATTTCGGGACAGGGCAATTCACCCCTCCACTTT. Amino acids: CASISGQGNSPLHF.

This chain uses TRBV10-2 with TRBJ2-5; 10 bases are a match to TRBD2. CDR3 size: 17 residues. CDR1 and CDR2 (germline): WSHSY, SAAADI. The ends lost 4 bases at V and 5 bases at J; junction bases unmatched: 13. In DNA, the CDR3 is TGCGCCAGCAGTGTCTCCGATTTAGCGGGGGGAGGGGAGACCCAGTACTTC. Amino acid sequence: CASSVSDLAGGGETQYF.

V gene TRBV11-1 combines with J gene TRBJ2-7; D not resolved. CDR1 and CDR2 (germline): SGHAT, FQDESV (reference sequence). Trimming took off 0 bases at V and 4 bases at J, with 10 bases between the two ends. This CDR3 is built from 14 residues. CDR3 amino acids: CASSLAIENYEQYF. Written as DNA, the CDR3 is TGTGCCAGCAGCTTAGCAATCGAAAATTACGAGCAGTACTTC. Variable domain in full (rest from reference TRBV11-1 and TRBJ2-7): EAEVAQSPRYKITEKSQAVAFWCDPISGHATLYWYRQILGQGPELLVQFQDESVVDDSQLPKDRFSAERLKGVDSTLKIQPAELGDSAMYLCASSLAIENYEQYFGPGTRLTVT.

The chain links TRBV11-2 to TRBJ2-1; 9 nucleotides agree with TRBD1. V trimming: 5 bases; J trimming: 2 bases; junction bases outside the gene matches: 4. This CDR3 contains 15 residues. Germline CDR1 is SGHAT and CDR2 is FQNNGV. The CDR3 DNA reads as TGTGCCAGCAGCAAGGACAGGGGTACCTACAATGAGCAGTTCTTC. Translating it yields CASSKDRGTYNEQFF.

This clone was seen once. The CDR3 DNA reads TGTGCCAGCAGTCCGTTCCGGGACGCCTGGGGTGAGCAGTACTTC. Its translation is CASSPFRDAWGEQYF. This chain links TRBV6-2 or TRBV6-3 with TRBJ2-7; D assignment may be TRBD1 or TRBD2 (5 bases each). V was shortened by 5 bases and J by 7 bases, with 21 bases between the two germline ends. Germline values: CDR1 MNHEY, CDR2 SVGEGT. This CDR3 has 15 amino acids.

The V and J genes are TRBV5-6 and TRBJ2-3; D gene ambiguous. From germline, CDR1 is SGHDT and CDR2 YYEEEE. V was shortened by 0 bases and J by 0 bases, with 5 bases between the two germline ends. This CDR3 has 14 residues. The CDR3 DNA follows: TGTGCCAGCAGCTTGGTGACTAGCACAGATACGCAGTATTTT. Translated, it gives CASSLVTSTDTQYF. Based on the CDR3 plus reference TRBV5-6 and TRBJ2-3, the full variable domain is DAGVTQSPTHLIKTRGQQVTLRCSPKSGHDTVSWYQQALGQGPQFIFQYYEEEERQRGNFPDRFSGHQFPNYSSELNVNALLLGDSALYLCASSLVTSTDTQYFGPGTRLTVL.

This clone has just a few counts. This sequence joins TRBV19 and TRBJ2-7; the D gene is possibly TRBD1 (6 bases). Germline V gene data show CDR1 as LNHDA and CDR2 as SQIVND (reference sequence). The CDR3 spans 18 residues. The V gene lost 5 bases and the J gene lost 0 bases, with 23 bases spanning the gap. CDR3 protein: CASSASPPQGVYSYEQYF. CDR3 nucleotides: TGTGCCAGTAGTGCGTCGCCCCCACAGGGTGTATACTCCTACGAGCAGTACTTC.

The genes are TRBV6-5 and TRBJ1-6; 8 bases agree with TRBD1. The CDR3 runs to 14 residues. V shed 7 bases, J shed 10 bases, and the junction held 9 bases outside the gene matches. Germline CDR1 reads MNHEY; CDR2 reads SVGAGI. CDR3 DNA: TGTGCCAGCATTATGACAGGGGCAGAGTCACCCCTCCACTTT. Amino acids: CASIMTGAESPLHF.

The rearrangement joins TRBV11-3 to TRBJ1-1; maybe TRBD1 (6 bases). Trimming removed 0 bases from V and 4 bases from J, with 15 bases in between. CDR1 SGHNT and CDR2 YENEEA come from the germline V gene. This CDR3 is 16 amino acids long. CDR3 protein: CASSLDGGPGRTEAFF. CDR3 sequence (DNA): TGTGCCAGCAGCTTAGATGGGGGGCCCGGGCGCACTGAAGCTTTCTTT.

The J gene is TRBJ1-6, the V gene TRBV28, with unresolved D. V shed 6 bases and J shed 10 bases, with 10 bases lying between them. Germline V lookup: CDR1 MDHEN, CDR2 SYDVKM. The CDR3 spans 12 residues. The CDR3: CASRPPGSPLHF. DNA for the CDR3: TGTGCCAGCAGGCCCCCGGGGTCACCCCTCCACTTT.

As concerns this clone: The junction and the germline gene differ at one end; a read error may be behind it. V and J are TRBV7-3 and TRBJ2-1, with D maybe TRBD2 (6 bases). Germline loops: CDR1 SGHTA, CDR2 FQGTGA. This CDR3 region has 12 residues. This chain's CDR3 is CASSFGSEGLVF. Here the CDR3 DNA reads TGTGCCAGCAGCTTTGGCTCGGAGGGGCTCGTCTTC.

This clone was observed a single time. The chain uses TRBV7-2 and TRBJ1-2; 9 bases map to TRBD1. Per germline, CDR1 SGHTA and CDR2 FQGNSA. This CDR3 comprises 14 residues. V gave up 4 bases and J gave up 6 bases; unmatched junction bases: 6. The DNA for the CDR3 is TGTGCCAGCAGCTCAGTGGGACAGGGCCATGGCTACACCTTC. Its protein is CASSSVGQGHGYTF.

This chain connects TRBV18 to TRBJ2-1; the match to TRBD2 covers 12 bases. The CDR3 covers 16 residues. Trimming took 6 bases from V and 7 from J; bases not matched to a gene: 10. Germline V lookup: CDR1 KGHSH, CDR2 LQKENI. CDR3 protein: CASSPGTSGRTNEQFF. CDR3 nucleotide sequence: TGTGCCAGCTCGCCCGGGACTAGCGGGCGGACTAATGAGCAGTTCTTC.

The chain links TRBV6-5 to TRBJ1-3; D possibly corresponds to TRBD1 (6 bases). The V gene's germline CDR1 is MNHEY and CDR2 SVGAGI. The CDR3 is made up of 13 amino acids. Trimming pared 8 bases from V and 6 bases from J, leaving 14 bases between. The CDR3 region has the DNA TGTGCCAGCCGTTTGGGACAACAAAACACCATATATTTT. Its translation is CASRLGQQNTIYF.

Points on this clone: This sample includes further DNA sequences coding for the same CDR3. The gene calls are TRBV5-1 and TRBJ2-2; 13 bases fit TRBD2. This CDR3 is 16 amino acids long. In germline, CDR1 is SGHRS, CDR2 YFSETQ. With V trimmed by 3 bases and J by 5 bases, 4 bases remained unmatched. CDR3: CASSSGLAGSTGELFF. CDR3 bases: TGCGCCAGCAGCTCGGGACTAGCGGGATCTACCGGGGAGCTGTTTTTT.

This clone was recorded a few times. The chain uses TRBV5-1 and TRBJ1-1; 10 bases fit TRBD1. The V gene end was trimmed by 4 bases and the J gene end by 6 bases; junction bases not matched to a gene: 3. CDR1 SGHRS and CDR2 YFSETQ come from the germline V gene. The CDR3 contains 13 residues. This CDR3 reads CASSAGTGAEAFF. CDR3 bases: TGCGCCAGCAGCGCCGGGACAGGGGCTGAAGCTTTCTTT.

The chain couples TRBV7-3 to TRBJ2-5; 7 bases align to TRBD2. The length of the CDR3 is 13 residues. CDR1 SGHTA and CDR2 FQGTGA come from the germline V gene. V shed 3 bases, J shed 6 bases, and the junction held 4 bases outside the gene matches. Here the CDR3 reads CASSFSSGQTQYF. The CDR3 DNA sequence: TGTGCCAGCAGCTTCTCTAGCGGCCAGACCCAGTACTTC.

This clone has more than one count but fewer than ten. The J gene is TRBJ1-2, the V gene TRBV28, with TRBD1 matching 8 bases. CDR3 length: 13 residues. The germline V gene encodes CDR1 MDHEN and CDR2 SYDVKM. The V and J ends lost 7 bases and 2 bases, in that order; junction bases with no gene match: 3. In nucleotides, the CDR3 is TGTGCCAGCACCTGGACAGGGAACTATGGCTACACCTTC. Translation: CASTWTGNYGYTF.

This chain uses TRBV19 with TRBJ1-2; 7 positions match TRBD1. There are 16 residues in the CDR3. In germline, CDR1 is LNHDA, CDR2 SQIVND (reference sequence). The J segment lost 2 bases and the V segment lost 2 bases, leaving 8 bases of the junction unmatched. The DNA of the CDR3 is TGTGCCAGTAGTATAAATCGACAGGGTCGGAACTATGGCTACACCTTC. Amino acids: CASSINRQGRNYGYTF.